This TCR beta chain was retrieved from a study of spatial heterogeneity in lung cancer (dated by TCRdb to the late 2010s). For the wider study: The donors were some 76 patients from the lung TRACERx cohort who had early-stage, untreated non-small cell lung cancer. In the raw uncorrected reads, each unique combination of TCR and UMI appeared more than ten times on average. The study quantitatively compared TCR alpha and beta repertoires across multiple tumor regions, matched nontumor lung and blood in non-small cell lung cancer. Nonsynonymous mutation counts, determined by whole-exome sequencing of tumor tissue, were related to TCR repertoire features. Both alpha and beta chains were TCR-sequenced in 220 or so tumor regions, under 85 matched nontumor lung samples and roughly 50 PBMC samples obtained at surgery. Beta-chain transcripts were consistently detected in greater numbers than alpha-chain transcripts, which likely reflects a higher abundance of beta-chain transcripts. Follow-up PBMC samples were sequenced whenever available, with a median time to follow-up of about 2 years after resection.

The library relied on 5' RACE. The instrument given in TCRdb is NextSeq 500. The TCR library protocol attached a unique molecular identifier to each TCR cDNA molecule to allow correction of PCR and sequencing errors. The authors' pipeline ran thus. Decombinator tools were used for TCR identification, UMI-based error correction and CDR3 extraction. Expanded TCRs were defined as those above a frequency of 2 per 1,000, corresponding to the top 1% of the tumor frequency distribution. Renyi diversity was calculated using the R vegan package after each repertoire was subsampled 100 times to 5,000 TCRs. CDR3 similarity networks were constructed using string-kernel similarity of amino acid triplets, with links drawn between CDR3s whose pairwise similarity was above 0.82. TCRdb reran the public reads through fastp at Q25 and MiXCR, keeping productive beta chains. All rows with the same CDR3 protein become a single entry with the most common DNA and genes. TCRdb assigned the V and J calls; the authors' analysis was not used. This sample holds 40,000 to 45,000 distinct CDR3 sequences; 20% to 25% were observed only once. Clones ranked in the top ten supply 6.5% to 9% of the sample.

The label giving this sample's time point can be read as: blood at routine non-recurrence follow-up after resection. Without any cell sorting, TCR sequencing was performed on whole RNA extracted either from tumor and nontumor lung tissue or from cryopreserved PBMC samples. Only patients with enough RNA available from two or more tumor regions were chosen for TCR sequencing. CDR1 LGHNA and CDR2 YNFKEQ are derived from the germline V gene. V is pruned by 4 bases and J by 5 bases, leaving 6 bases of the junction without a gene match. Counted from cysteine to phenylalanine, this CDR3 has 14 amino acids. Of all the DNA, just the CDR3 is kept, 42 bases in frame from base 1. This clonotype occurred a few times. The antigen it binds to is not known. No base qualities exist here, and no much larger clone lies one base off it. Study-wide conclusions, independent of this receptor: Comparisons of baseline and follow-up blood repertoires included only 14 to 15 patients. Ubiquitous expanded tumor TCRs showed up in blood more often at tumor resection than at routine follow-up. Additional single-cell paired TCR alpha and beta sequencing was considered necessary to confirm, at a functional level, the hypothesis that regional TCRs recognize regional mutations.

The sequences come from PBMCs, collected at follow-up. This chain joins TRBV4-2 to TRBJ2-5; TRBD1 matches 8 bases in the middle. The source of this sequence is a female donor with early-stage non-small cell lung cancer. The nucleotide sequence reads as follows: TGTGCCAGCAGCCCTCGGACAGGGTTGGAGACCCAGTACTTC. Its protein is CASSPRTGLETQYF.